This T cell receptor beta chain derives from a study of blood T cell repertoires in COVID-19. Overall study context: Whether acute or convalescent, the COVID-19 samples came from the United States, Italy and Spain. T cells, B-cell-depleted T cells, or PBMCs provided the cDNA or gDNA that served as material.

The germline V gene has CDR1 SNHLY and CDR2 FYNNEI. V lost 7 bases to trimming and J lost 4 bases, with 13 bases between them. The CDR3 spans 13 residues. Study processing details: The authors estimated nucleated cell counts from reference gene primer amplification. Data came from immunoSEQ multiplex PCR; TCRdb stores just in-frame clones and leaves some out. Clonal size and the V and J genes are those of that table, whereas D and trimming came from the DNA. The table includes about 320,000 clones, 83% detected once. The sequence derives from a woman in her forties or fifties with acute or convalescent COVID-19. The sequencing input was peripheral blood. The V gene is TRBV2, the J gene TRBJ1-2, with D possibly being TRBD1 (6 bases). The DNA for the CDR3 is TGTGCCAGCATTCTACAGGGAATCTATGGCTACACCTTC. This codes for CASILQGIYGYTF.